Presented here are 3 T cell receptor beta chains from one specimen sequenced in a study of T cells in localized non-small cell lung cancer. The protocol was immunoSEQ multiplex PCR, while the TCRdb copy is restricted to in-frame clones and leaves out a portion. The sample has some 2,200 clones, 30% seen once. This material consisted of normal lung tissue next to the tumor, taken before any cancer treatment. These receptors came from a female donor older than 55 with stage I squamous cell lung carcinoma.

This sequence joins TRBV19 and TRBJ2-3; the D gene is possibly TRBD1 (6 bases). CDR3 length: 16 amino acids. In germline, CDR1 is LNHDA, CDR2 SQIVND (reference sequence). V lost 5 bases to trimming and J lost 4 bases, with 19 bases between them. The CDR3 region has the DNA TGTGCCAGTAGTCCGGGTTGGGGGCAAGGGGCAGATACGCAGTATTTT. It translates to CASSPGWGQGADTQYF.

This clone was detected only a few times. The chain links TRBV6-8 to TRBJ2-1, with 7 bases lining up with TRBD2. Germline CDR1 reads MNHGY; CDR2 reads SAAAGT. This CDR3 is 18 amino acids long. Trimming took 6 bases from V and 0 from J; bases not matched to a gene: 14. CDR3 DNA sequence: TGTGCCAGCAGCCCAGCGTGGGACTACCCGAGCTCCTACAATGAGCAGTTCTTC. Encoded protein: CASSPAWDYPSSYNEQFF.

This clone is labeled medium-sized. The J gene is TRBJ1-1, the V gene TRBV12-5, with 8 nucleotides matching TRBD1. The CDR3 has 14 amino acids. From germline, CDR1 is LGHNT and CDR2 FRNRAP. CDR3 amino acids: CASCSGTGNTEAFF. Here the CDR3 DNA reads TGTGCCAGCTGTTCGGGGACAGGGAACACTGAAGCTTTCTTT. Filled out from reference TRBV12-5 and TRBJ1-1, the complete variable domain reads DARVTQTPRHKVTEMGQEVTMRCQPILGHNTVFWYRQTMMQGLELLAYFRNRAPLDDSGMPKDRFSAEMPDATLATLKIQPSEPRDSAVYFCASCSGTGNTEAFFGQGTRLTVV.